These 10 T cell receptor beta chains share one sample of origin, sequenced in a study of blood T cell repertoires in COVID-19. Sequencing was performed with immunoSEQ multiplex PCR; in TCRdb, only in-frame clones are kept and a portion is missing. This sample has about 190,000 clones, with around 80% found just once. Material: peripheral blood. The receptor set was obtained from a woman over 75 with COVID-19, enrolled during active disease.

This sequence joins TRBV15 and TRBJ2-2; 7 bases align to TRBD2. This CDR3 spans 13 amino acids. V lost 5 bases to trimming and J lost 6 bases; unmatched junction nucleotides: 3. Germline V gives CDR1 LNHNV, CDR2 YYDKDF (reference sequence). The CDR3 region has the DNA TGTGCCACCAGCTATGGACTAGCCGGGGAGCTGTTTTTT. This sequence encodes CATSYGLAGELFF. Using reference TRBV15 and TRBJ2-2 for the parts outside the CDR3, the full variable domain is DAMVIQNPRYQVTQFGKPVTLSCSQTLNHNVMYWYQQKSSQAPKLLFHYYDKDFNNEADTPDNFQSRRPNTSFCFLDIRSPGLGDTAMYLCATSYGLAGELFFGEGSRLTVL.

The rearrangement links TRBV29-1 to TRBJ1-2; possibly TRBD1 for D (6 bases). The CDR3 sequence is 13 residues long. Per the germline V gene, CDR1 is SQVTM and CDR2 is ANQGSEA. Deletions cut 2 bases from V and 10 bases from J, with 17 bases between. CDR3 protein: CSVERPGHKVYTF. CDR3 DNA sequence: TGCAGCGTTGAAAGGCCGGGACATAAAGTCTACACCTTC.

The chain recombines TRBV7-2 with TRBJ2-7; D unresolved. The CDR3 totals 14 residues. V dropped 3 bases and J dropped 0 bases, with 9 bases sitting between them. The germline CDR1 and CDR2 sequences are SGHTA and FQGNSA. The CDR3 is CASSLAVISYEQYF. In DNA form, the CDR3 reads TGTGCCAGCAGCTTGGCAGTAATCTCCTACGAGCAGTACTTC.

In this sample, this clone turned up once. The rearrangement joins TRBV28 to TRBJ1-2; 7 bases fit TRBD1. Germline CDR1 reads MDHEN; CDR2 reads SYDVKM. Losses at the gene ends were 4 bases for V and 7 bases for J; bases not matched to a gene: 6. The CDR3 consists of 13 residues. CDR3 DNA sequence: TGTGCCAGCAGTTACGAGGGGGCGCGTGGCTACACCTTC. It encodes CASSYEGARGYTF.

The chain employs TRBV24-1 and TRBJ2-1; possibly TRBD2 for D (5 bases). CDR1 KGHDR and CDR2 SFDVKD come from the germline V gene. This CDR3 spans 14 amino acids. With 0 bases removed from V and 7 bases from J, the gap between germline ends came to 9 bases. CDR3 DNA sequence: TGTGCCACCAGTGATTTGCCGGGATCTAATGAGCAGTTCTTC. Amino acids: CATSDLPGSNEQFF.

The CDR3 reads CASSQRRGYTF. The CDR3 region has the DNA TGTGCCAGCAGTCAGCGTCGGGGCTACACCTTC. The rearrangement uses TRBV25-1 and TRBJ1-2, with D uncertain. Trimming cost V 5 bases and J 8 bases, with 9 bases left between them. The CDR3 runs to 11 residues. The germline V gene encodes CDR1 MGHDK and CDR2 SYGVNS.

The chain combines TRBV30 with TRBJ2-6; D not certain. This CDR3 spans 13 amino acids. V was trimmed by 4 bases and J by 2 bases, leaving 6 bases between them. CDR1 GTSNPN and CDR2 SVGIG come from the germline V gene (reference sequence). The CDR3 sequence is CAWKLAGANVLTF. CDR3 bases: TGTGCCTGGAAGCTCGCTGGGGCCAACGTCCTGACTTTC. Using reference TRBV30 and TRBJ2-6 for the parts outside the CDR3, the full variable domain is SQTIHQWPATLVQPVGSPLSLECTVEGTSNPNLYWYRQAAGRGLQLLFYSVGIGQISSEVPQNLSASRPQDRQFILSSKKLLLSDSGFYLCAWKLAGANVLTFGAGSRLTVL.

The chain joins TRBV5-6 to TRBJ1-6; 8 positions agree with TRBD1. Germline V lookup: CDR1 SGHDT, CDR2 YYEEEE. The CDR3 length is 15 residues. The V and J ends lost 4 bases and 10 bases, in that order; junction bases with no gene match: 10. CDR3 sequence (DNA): TGTGCCAGCAGCCCCGGACAGGGAAGGCCCTCACCCCTCCACTTT. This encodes CASSPGQGRPSPLHF.

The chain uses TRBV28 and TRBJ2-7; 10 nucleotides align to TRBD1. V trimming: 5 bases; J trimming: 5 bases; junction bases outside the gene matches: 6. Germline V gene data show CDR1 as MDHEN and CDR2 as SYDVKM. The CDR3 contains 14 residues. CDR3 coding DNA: TGTGCCAGCAGTACCGGGACAGGGGTCCACGAGCAGTACTTC. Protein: CASSTGTGVHEQYF.

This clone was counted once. CDR3 DNA sequence: TGTGCCAGTAGTATATGGGAGACCGGGGAGCTGTTTTTT. It translates to CASSIWETGELFF. J is TRBJ2-2 and V is TRBV19, with D tentatively TRBD2 (5 bases). The CDR3 extends over 13 amino acids. Germline V lookup: CDR1 LNHDA, CDR2 SQIVND (reference sequence). V dropped 2 bases and J dropped 5 bases, with 6 bases sitting between them. Looking up the rest from reference TRBV19 and TRBJ2-2 gives the full variable domain: DGGITQSPKYLFRKEGQNVTLSCEQNLNHDAMYWYRQDPGQGLRLIYYSQIVNDFQKGDIAEGYSVSREKKESFPLTVTSAQKNPTAFYLCASSIWETGELFFGEGSRLTVL.